This T cell receptor (beta chain) originates from a study of human T cells and chemical hapten exposure. Study as a whole: 2% DPC was applied to approximately 2 cm by approximately 2 cm of upper inner arm skin for sensitization.

TCRdb called the RACE reads again in MiXCR, with one record for every CDR3 protein. The repertoire has 73,000 or so distinct CDR3 sequences, 6.5% to 10% of them found once; the top ten carry around 3.5%. This clonotype has only a few counts. The germline V gene has CDR1 MDHEN and CDR2 SYDVKM. The CDR3 runs to 15 residues. J was trimmed by 2 bases and V by 5 bases; bases with no gene match: 7. The time point: patch test 2, 6 weeks after DPC sensitization. The sample's treatment: therapeutic diphenylcyclopropenone sensitization with weekly scalp DPC. This receptor was identified in a woman aged 50 to 60 with alopecia areata. Some clones in this sample may be carry-over from other donors' samples. J is TRBJ1-1 and V is TRBV28; 8 nucleotides match TRBD1. The source material was whole blood, sampled in connection with sensitization to the hapten diphenylcyclopropenone (DPC). The CDR3, as DNA: TGTGCCAGCAGTGAGACAGGGGCTATCAACACTGAAGCTTTCTTT. Translated, it gives CASSETGAINTEAFF.